This T cell receptor beta chain originates from a study of T cells in Graves' hyperthyroidism and ophthalmopathy. This clonotype was found a few times. The V end lost 2 bases, the J end lost 1 base, and 9 bases lay between the germline ends. The CDR3 runs to 14 residues. Germline V gene data show CDR1 as SGDLS and CDR2 as YYNGEE. Regions amplified from RNA transcripts were the TCR beta CDR3 regions. First-round RT-PCR of the TCR CDR3 relied on the HTBI primer set. Via MiXCR, TCRdb re-called the multiplex PCR reads, giving one row per CDR3 protein. This sample has approximately 410,000 distinct CDR3 sequences, with 12% to 15% found just once.

The sequencing sample was made of blood. The TCR sequence derives from a woman in her late teens or twenties with Graves' hyperthyroidism. V gene TRBV9 combines with J gene TRBJ2-5; maybe TRBD1 (7 bases). Here the CDR3 DNA reads TGTGCCAGCAGCGTGGAGGGGGCCCAAGAGACCCAGTACTTC. Amino acid sequence: CASSVEGAQETQYF.